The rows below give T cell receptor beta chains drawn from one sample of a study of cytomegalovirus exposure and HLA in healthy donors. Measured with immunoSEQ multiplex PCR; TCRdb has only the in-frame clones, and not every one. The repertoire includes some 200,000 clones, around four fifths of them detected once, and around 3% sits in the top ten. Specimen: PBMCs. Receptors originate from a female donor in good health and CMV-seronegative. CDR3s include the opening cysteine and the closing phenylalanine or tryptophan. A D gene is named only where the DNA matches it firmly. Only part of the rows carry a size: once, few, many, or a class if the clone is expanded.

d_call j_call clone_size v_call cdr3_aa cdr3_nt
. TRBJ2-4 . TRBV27 CASSSGRFAKNIQYF TGTGCCAGCAGTTCGGGTCGCTTTGCCAAAAACATTCAGTACTTC
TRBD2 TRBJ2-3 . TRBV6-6 CASSSLAGETDTQYF TGTGCCAGCAGTTCGCTAGCGGGGGAAACAGATACGCAGTATTTT
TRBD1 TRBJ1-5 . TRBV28 CASSSRQGGNQPQHF TGTGCCAGCAGTTCCCGACAGGGAGGCAATCAGCCCCAGCATTTT
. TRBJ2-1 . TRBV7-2 CASRFGQSSYNEQFF TGTGCCAGCAGATTTGGACAGAGCTCCTACAATGAGCAGTTCTTC
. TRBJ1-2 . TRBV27 CASSFSRREHGYTF TGTGCCAGCAGTTTCTCAAGAAGGGAGCATGGCTACACCTTC
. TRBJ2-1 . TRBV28 CASKRVQAPNEQFF TGTGCCAGCAAGAGAGTCCAGGCCCCCAATGAGCAGTTCTTC
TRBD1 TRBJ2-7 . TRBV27 CASSPPAGGREYF TGTGCCAGCAGTCCCCCGGCAGGGGGCAGGGAGTACTTC
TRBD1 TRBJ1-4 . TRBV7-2 CASSFAGTGDEKLFF TGTGCCAGCAGCTTTGCCGGGACAGGGGATGAAAAACTGTTTTTT
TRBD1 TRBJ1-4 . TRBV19 CASSPTGTGRISEEKLFF TGTGCCAGTAGTCCTACCGGGACAGGGAGGATCAGTGAGGAAAAACTGTTTTTT
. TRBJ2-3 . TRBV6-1 CASRAGGTDTQYF TGTGCCAGCAGGGCAGGGGGCACAGATACGCAGTATTTT
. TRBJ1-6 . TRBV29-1 CSVAAGNNSPLHF TGCAGCGTTGCGGCAGGGAATAATTCACCCCTCCACTTT
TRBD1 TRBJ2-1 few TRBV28 CASTLMRGPSYNEQFF TGTGCCAGCACCTTAATGAGGGGGCCATCCTACAATGAGCAGTTCTTC
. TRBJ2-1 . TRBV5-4 CASSANWGDEQFF TGTGCCAGCAGCGCGAACTGGGGGGATGAGCAGTTCTTC
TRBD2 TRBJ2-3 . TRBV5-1 CASSLVLAGTDTQYF TGCGCCAGCAGCTTGGTACTAGCGGGAACAGATACGCAGTATTTT
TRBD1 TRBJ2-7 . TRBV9 CASSIGQGHIYEQYF TGTGCCAGCAGCATCGGACAGGGGCATATCTACGAGCAGTACTTC
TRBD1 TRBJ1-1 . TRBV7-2 CASSLQTGVGTEAFF TGTGCCAGCAGCCTACAGACAGGGGTGGGCACTGAAGCTTTCTTT
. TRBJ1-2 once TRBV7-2 CAKTERITGGYTF TGTGCCAAAACGGAACGGATCACGGGGGGCTACACCTTC
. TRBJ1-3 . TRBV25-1 CASSVTASGNTIYF TGTGCCAGCAGTGTGACAGCCTCTGGAAACACCATATATTTT
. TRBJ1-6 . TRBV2 CASSTGGGLILHF TGTGCCAGCAGCACTGGGGGGGGCTTAATCCTCCACTTT
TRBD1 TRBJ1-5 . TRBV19 CASSMDRGLRSNQPQHF TGTGCCAGTAGTATGGACAGGGGGCTGAGGAGCAATCAGCCCCAGCATTTT
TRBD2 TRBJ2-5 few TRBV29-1 CSVVGRLETQYF TGCAGCGTTGTCGGGAGGCTGGAGACCCAGTACTTC
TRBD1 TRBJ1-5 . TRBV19 CASGTGRNQPQHF TGTGCCAGTGGGACAGGCCGCAATCAGCCCCAGCATTTT
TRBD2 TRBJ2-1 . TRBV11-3 CASSHFSGSGSYNEQFF TGTGCCAGCAGCCATTTTAGCGGGTCTGGATCCTACAATGAGCAGTTCTTC
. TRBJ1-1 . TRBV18 CASSPGAPAEAFF TGTGCCAGCTCACCAGGGGCGCCCGCTGAAGCTTTCTTT
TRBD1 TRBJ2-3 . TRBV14 CASGTGELGDTQYF TGTGCCAGCGGGACAGGGGAATTGGGAGATACGCAGTATTTT
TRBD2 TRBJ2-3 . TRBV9 CASSPGGGSTDTQYF TGTGCCAGCAGCCCCGGGGGGGGGAGCACAGATACGCAGTATTTT
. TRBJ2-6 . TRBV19 CASSRIGTQQPGANVLTF TGTGCCAGTAGTAGAATCGGGACTCAGCAGCCGGGGGCCAACGTCCTGACTTTC
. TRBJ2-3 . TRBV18 CASSPRTRANTDTQYF TGTGCCAGCTCACCACGTACCAGGGCCAACACAGATACGCAGTATTTT
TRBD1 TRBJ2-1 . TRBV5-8 CASTHAGTAYNEQFF TGTGCCAGCACCCACGCCGGGACAGCATACAATGAGCAGTTCTTC
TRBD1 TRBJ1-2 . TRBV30 CAWVDRVGYGYTF TGTGCCTGGGTCGACAGGGTCGGCTATGGCTACACCTTC
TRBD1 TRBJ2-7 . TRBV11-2 CASRAGGNEQYF TGTGCCAGCCGTGCAGGGGGCAACGAGCAGTACTTC
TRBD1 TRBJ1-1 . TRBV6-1 CASSGETGRFSTEAFF TGTGCCAGCAGTGGGGAGACAGGGCGATTCAGCACTGAAGCTTTCTTT
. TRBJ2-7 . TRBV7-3 CASSPPGSPHEQYF TGTGCCAGCAGCCCCCCAGGGTCACCGCACGAGCAGTACTTC
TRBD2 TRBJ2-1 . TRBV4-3 CASSQQRAGGRDEQFF TGCGCCAGCAGCCAACAAAGGGCGGGGGGGCGGGATGAGCAGTTCTTC
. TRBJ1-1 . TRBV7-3 CASSLGAGNTEAFF TGTGCCAGCAGCTTAGGGGCCGGGAACACTGAAGCTTTCTTT
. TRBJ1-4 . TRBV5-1 CASSLDLYATNEKLFF TGCGCCAGCAGCTTGGATCTGTATGCAACTAATGAAAAACTGTTTTTT
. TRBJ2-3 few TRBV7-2 CASSSTSFTQYF TGTGCCAGCAGCTCGACTAGTTTTACGCAGTATTTT
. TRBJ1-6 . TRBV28 CASSRNSPLHF TGTGCCAGCAGCCGGAATTCACCCCTCCACTTT
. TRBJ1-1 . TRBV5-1 CASSFSTGVNTEAFF TGCGCCAGCAGCTTTAGTACCGGAGTGAACACTGAAGCTTTCTTT
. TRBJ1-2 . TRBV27 CASQGGGGIGYTF TGTGCCAGCCAGGGCGGGGGAGGGATAGGCTACACCTTC
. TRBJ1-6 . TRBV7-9 CASSPARGGGHSPLHF TGTGCCAGCAGCCCCGCCCGAGGGGGTGGGCATTCACCCCTCCACTTT
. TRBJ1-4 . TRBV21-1 CASSKCDRPPEKLFF TGTGCCAGCAGCAAATGCGACAGGCCCCCAGAAAAACTGTTTTTT
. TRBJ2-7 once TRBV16 CASSPPGSYEQYF TGTGCCAGCAGCCCCCCGGGCTCCTACGAGCAGTACTTC
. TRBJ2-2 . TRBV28 CASSLGRGDTGELFF TGTGCCAGCAGTTTAGGCAGGGGAGATACCGGGGAGCTGTTTTTT
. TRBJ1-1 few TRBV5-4 CASSLLKGDEAFF TGTGCCAGCAGCTTGTTAAAAGGGGATGAAGCTTTCTTT
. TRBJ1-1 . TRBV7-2 CASSPARGTEAFF TGTGCCAGCAGCCCAGCAAGGGGCACTGAAGCTTTCTTT
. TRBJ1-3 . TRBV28 CASSFQGSGNTIYF TGTGCCAGCAGTTTCCAGGGCTCTGGAAACACCATATATTTT
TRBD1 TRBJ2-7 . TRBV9 CASGRTGSYEQYF TGTGCCAGCGGTAGGACAGGGTCCTACGAGCAGTACTTC
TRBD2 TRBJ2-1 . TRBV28 CASITPRTSAYNEQFF TGTGCCAGCATAACCCCAAGGACTAGCGCCTACAATGAGCAGTTCTTC
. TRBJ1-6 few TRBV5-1 CASSLEDINSPLHF TGCGCCAGCAGCTTGGAGGACATCAATTCACCCCTCCACTTT
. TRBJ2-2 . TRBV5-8 CASREYRASTGELFF TGTGCCAGCAGGGAGTACAGGGCTTCCACCGGGGAGCTGTTTTTT
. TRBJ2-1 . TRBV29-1 CSVDPTYNEQFF TGCAGCGTTGACCCAACCTACAATGAGCAGTTCTTC
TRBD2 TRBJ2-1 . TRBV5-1 CASSSGLAGDNEQFF TGCGCCAGCAGCTCGGGACTAGCGGGAGACAATGAGCAGTTCTTC
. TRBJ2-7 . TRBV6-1 CASRPVNYEQYF TGTGCCAGCAGACCGGTTAACTACGAGCAGTACTTC
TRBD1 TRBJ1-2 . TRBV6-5 CASSRGTGLYGYTF TGTGCCAGCAGTAGGGGGACAGGCCTATATGGCTACACCTTC
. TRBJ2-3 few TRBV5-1 CASSSGLSPRPRTDTQYF TGCGCCAGCAGCTCGGGACTGTCACCCCGACCCCGCACAGATACGCAGTATTTT
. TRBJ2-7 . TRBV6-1 CASRTPNSYEQYF TGTGCCAGCAGGACACCGAACTCCTACGAGCAGTACTTC
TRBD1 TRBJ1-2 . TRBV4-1 CASSQEWQGAYGYTF TGCGCCAGCAGCCAAGAGTGGCAGGGGGCTTATGGCTACACCTTC
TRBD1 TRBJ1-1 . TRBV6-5 CASSLGTENTEAFF TGTGCCAGCAGTCTTGGGACAGAGAACACTGAAGCTTTCTTT
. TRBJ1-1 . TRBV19 CASSIWGQGNTEAFF TGTGCCAGTAGTATATGGGGGCAGGGGAACACTGAAGCTTTCTTT